This T cell receptor (beta chain) stems from a study of cytomegalovirus exposure and HLA in healthy donors. Germline-derived CDR1 and CDR2 are SGDLS and YYNGEE. There are 14 residues in the CDR3. V was trimmed by 4 bases and J by 0 bases, leaving 11 bases between them. The PCR contained 60 Vbeta and 13 Jbeta primers. The table came from immunoSEQ multiplex PCR; TCRdb's copy has only in-frame clones and leaves some out. The sample records fewer than 200,000 clones, around 90% being singletons. V is TRBV9 and J is TRBJ2-7, with D unresolved. Input material: PBMCs. This TCR was sampled from a boy between 2 and 15 years old in good health and CMV-seronegative. For the CDR3, the DNA is TGTGCCAGCAGCAGTAGTGCGGCCTCCTACGAGCAGTACTTC. Residues: CASSSSAASYEQYF.